This note documents a single T cell receptor (beta chain) sequence. Its target is not known. In patients aged 18 to 65, hyperthyroidism was newly diagnosed, with duration under 2 months. This sample is drawn from a study of T cells in Graves' hyperthyroidism and ophthalmopathy. Overall study context: Peripheral blood was obtained at initial diagnosis, preceding any treatment.

Overall study findings and caveats: Expanded thyroid clonotypes (above 0.001) were mostly also found in blood. Median prediction lead before ophthalmopathy onset was 5 to 7.5 months with the model.

CDR3 size: 16 residues. Unmatched junction bases numbered 10, after V lost 7 bases and J lost 5 bases. Germline V gene lookup returns CDR1 LNHDA and CDR2 SQIVND (reference sequence). From RNA transcripts, TCR beta CDR3 regions were amplified. Carried out on the TCR CDR3, a first-round RT-PCR used the HTBI primer set. TCRdb fed the multiplex PCR reads into MiXCR, producing one record per CDR3 protein. Among approximately 560,000 distinct CDR3 sequences listed, approximately 15% were seen once. This sequence originates from a woman aged 25 to 45 with Graves' hyperthyroidism. The sequenced material came from blood. The chain couples TRBV19 to TRBJ2-3, with 12 positions matching TRBD2. Written as DNA, the CDR3 is TGTGCCAGTAAGCTAGCGGGAGGGCCATCCGGAGATACGCAGTATTTT. Protein sequence: CASKLAGGPSGDTQYF. Complete variable domain (other parts from reference TRBV19 and TRBJ2-3): DGGITQSPKYLFRKEGQNVTLSCEQNLNHDAMYWYRQDPGQGLRLIYYSQIVNDFQKGDIAEGYSVSREKKESFPLTVTSAQKNPTAFYLCASKLAGGPSGDTQYFGPGTRLTVL.